A single T cell receptor beta chain is shown here with its context. The antigen is not known. This CDR3 contains 16 residues. V lost 1 base, J lost 2 bases, and 7 bases stayed unmatched. CDR1 and CDR2 (germline): SGHRS, YFSETQ. The sample originates from a study of OX40 agonist ivuxolimab in advanced cancers. The assay was immunoSEQ multiplex PCR, and TCRdb's table has in-frame clones only and misses some. The sample includes about 66,000 clones, roughly four fifths of them seen just once. Overall study findings and caveats: Normalized expansion of T-cell clones was also low for some nonresponders. Expanded clones were, on average, more numerous in CD8+ T cells than in CD4+.

The TCR originated in an adult with an advanced solid tumor such as melanoma, head and neck, liver or kidney cancer. The sequenced sample was CD4+ or CD8+ T cells sorted from blood, obtained in a trial of the OX40 agonist ivuxolimab. V gene TRBV5-1 combines with J gene TRBJ2-3; TRBD1 matches at 7 bases. CDR3 protein: CASSLPGGRITDTQYF. The CDR3 DNA reads TGCGCCAGCAGCTTGCCAGGGGGTAGAATCACAGATACGCAGTATTTT.